This T cell receptor (beta chain) was captured by sequencing in a study of shared clonotypes between healthy human individuals. Study conclusions and caveats: Clonotype sharing among donors, it was expected, would be affected by sequencing depth.

A word on this clone: Its antigen is unknown.

V was cut by 4 bases and J by 8 bases, with 11 bases left in between. There are 11 residues in the CDR3. Germline assignment: CDR1 GTSNPN and CDR2 SVGIG (reference sequence). TCRdb's copy holds only in-frame clones and misses some; the assay was immunoSEQ multiplex PCR. Among a few million clones listed, approximately 90% were seen once. Sequencing used naive CD4+ T cells sorted from blood. Subset denoted: CD45RA+ positively selected. The chain recombines TRBV30 with TRBJ1-1; D perhaps matches TRBD1 (5 bases). The TCR comes from a man between 18 and 29 years old in good health. DNA for the CDR3: TGTGCCTGGACCCCGGGGGGGGAAGCTTTCTTT. This translates into CAWTPGGEAFF. Variable domain in full (rest from reference TRBV30 and TRBJ1-1): SQTIHQWPATLVQPVGSPLSLECTVEGTSNPNLYWYRQAAGRGLQLLFYSVGIGQISSEVPQNLSASRPQDRQFILSSKKLLLSDSGFYLCAWTPGGEAFFGQGTRLTVV.